Shown below are 4 T cell receptor beta chains from a single sample sequenced in a study of blood T cell repertoires in COVID-19. TCRdb keeps only in-frame clones here, not all; method: immunoSEQ multiplex PCR. Here the sample spans 490,000 or so clones, 70% to 90% being singletons. The sequenced sample was PBMCs or T cells enriched from blood (not recorded which). Receptors originate from a woman in her thirties or forties who had recovered from COVID-19.

The chain links TRBV19 to TRBJ2-7, with 7 positions matching TRBD1. CDR3 length: 13 amino acids. V lost 3 bases to trimming and J lost 3 bases; unmatched junction nucleotides: 2. Germline values: CDR1 LNHDA, CDR2 SQIVND (reference sequence). The CDR3 loop is CASSMNRGYEQYF. As DNA, the CDR3 is TGTGCCAGTAGTATGAACAGGGGCTACGAGCAGTACTTC.

The CDR3 here is CSALTGQGSPLHF. The DNA of the CDR3 is TGCAGCGCATTGACAGGGCAGGGTTCACCCCTCCACTTT. The chain joins TRBV29-1 to TRBJ1-6; 7 bases are shared with TRBD1. This CDR3 is built from 13 residues. The germline V gene has CDR1 SQVTM and CDR2 ANQGSEA. The V and J ends lost 7 bases and 9 bases, in that order; junction bases with no gene match: 9.

This chain connects TRBV7-6 to TRBJ2-5, with TRBD2 matching 9 bases. Germline V CDR1 and CDR2: SGHVS, FNYEAQ. The CDR3 contains 15 residues. J gave up 4 bases and V 1 base, and 4 bases lay outside the gene matches. This CDR3 is CASSLEAGGRETQYF. CDR3 coding DNA: TGTGCCAGCAGCTTAGAGGCGGGAGGGAGAGAGACCCAGTACTTC.

The V call is TRBV10-1, the J call TRBJ1-5, with no clear D. Per the germline V gene, CDR1 is WNHNN and CDR2 is SYGVQD (reference sequence). The germline V and J ends were trimmed by 2 bases and 4 bases, with 6 bases remaining between them. The CDR3 consists of 13 residues. CDR3 in amino acids: CASSESPNQPQHF. CDR3 DNA sequence: TGCGCCAGCAGTGAGAGCCCTAATCAGCCCCAGCATTTT.